This T cell receptor (beta chain) was captured by sequencing in a study of CD8 T cells in ankylosing spondylitis. Study observations and caveats: Clones linked with disease were CD8+ and fairly uncommon in the peripheral blood. Earlier authors reported some of these motif variants in reactive arthritis synovial fluid and blood. Within matched ankylosing spondylitis synovial fluid, disease-linked clones were reportedly significantly enriched. The study identified a TCR beta motif of about eight highly homologous variants that appeared characteristic of ankylosing spondylitis blood.

In its sample, this clonotype was seen a few times. Its antigen is not known. In germline, CDR1 is SQVTM, CDR2 ANQGSEA. V was shortened by 3 bases and J by 5 bases, with 16 bases between the two germline ends. The CDR3 is 15 amino acids. For TCR beta, libraries came from quantitative 5'-RACE with molecular barcodes. From the 5' RACE reads, TCRdb called clonotypes with MiXCR, one entry per CDR3 protein. Here the sample spans over 700,000 distinct CDR3 sequences, over 15% being singletons. The specimen sequenced was blood, either unsorted or a sorted T cell fraction (not recorded which). The chain joins TRBV29-1 to TRBJ1-4; D possibly corresponds to TRBD1 (5 bases). This clonotype originated in a male donor with ankylosing spondylitis. CDR3 residues: CSVDDPQGLNEKLFF. In DNA, the CDR3 is TGCAGCGTTGACGACCCGCAGGGCCTAAATGAAAAACTGTTTTTT.